What follows are 21 T cell receptor beta chains derived from one specimen sequenced in a study of cytomegalovirus exposure and HLA in healthy donors. Generated by immunoSEQ multiplex PCR, the TCRdb table keeps only in-frame clones and is missing some. Altogether 300,000 to 350,000 clones are present, roughly 88% being singletons, with the ten largest covering around 0.96%. The specimen was PBMCs. The origin of the receptors is a man aged 25 to 40 in good health and CMV-seronegative.

CDR3 residues: CASSPPPGITYSPLHF. The CDR3 coding sequence is TGTGCCAGCAGCCCTCCCCCCGGGATAACCTATTCACCCCTCCACTTT. V usage is TRBV11-2 and J usage is TRBJ1-6; D remains unclear. The CDR3 has 16 amino acids. V lost 5 bases, J lost 8 bases, and 19 bases lay in between. Per germline, CDR1 SGHAT and CDR2 FQNNGV.

The V call is TRBV6-1, the J call TRBJ2-7; TRBD2 agrees at 8 bases. CDR1 and CDR2 from the germline V gene are MNHNS and SASEGT. This CDR3 is built from 13 residues. Trimming at V came to 6 bases and at J to 3 bases, leaving 4 bases not matched to a gene. CDR3: CASSGTSIYEQYF. The CDR3 DNA reads TGTGCCAGCAGCGGGACTAGTATCTACGAGCAGTACTTC.

The CDR3 sequence is CASGVGQGYSPLHF. CDR3 sequence (DNA): TGTGCTAGTGGTGTCGGACAGGGGTATTCACCCCTCCACTTT. V usage is TRBV12-5 and J usage is TRBJ1-6; 9 bases map to TRBD1. The CDR3 runs 14 residues. Germline CDR1 reads LGHNT; CDR2 reads FRNRAP. Losses at the gene ends were 5 bases for V and 8 bases for J; bases not matched to a gene: 4.

This clone has a single count. V gene TRBV6-5 combines with J gene TRBJ1-1; no definite D call. Looked up from germline, CDR1 is MNHEY and CDR2 is SVGAGI. The CDR3 runs 15 residues. The ends were cut back, 4 bases at V and 1 base at J, with 13 bases in the middle. The CDR3 nucleotides read TGTGCCAGCAGTTCGAATGAGGGAAAGAACACTGAAGCTTTCTTT. As protein: CASSSNEGKNTEAFF.

This chain joins TRBV2 and TRBJ2-1; tentatively, D is TRBD2 (5 bases). Looked up from germline, CDR1 is SNHLY and CDR2 is FYNNEI. CDR3 length: 13 residues. The V end lost 7 bases, the J end lost 6 bases, and 13 bases lay between the germline ends. The CDR3 protein is CASILDWVNEQFF. The CDR3 DNA reads TGTGCCAGCATTCTGGACTGGGTCAATGAGCAGTTCTTC.

V is TRBV7-9 and J is TRBJ1-1, with 10 nucleotides matching TRBD1. Germline V lookup: CDR1 SEHNR, CDR2 FQNEAQ (reference sequence). The CDR3 length is 14 residues. With 5 bases clipped from V and 9 bases from J, the junction kept 9 bases outside the gene matches. CDR3 sequence reads: CASSGTGTGVKAFF. Written as DNA, the CDR3 is TGTGCCAGCAGCGGGACCGGGACAGGGGTGAAAGCTTTCTTT.

The rearrangement joins TRBV6-5 to TRBJ1-2; maybe TRBD1 (6 bases). Germline CDR1 and CDR2: MNHEY and SVGAGI. V dropped 4 bases and J dropped 8 bases, with 23 bases sitting between them. The CDR3 runs 16 residues. CDR3 amino acids: CASSSRQVDFRSGYTF. The CDR3 DNA follows: TGTGCCAGCAGTTCCCGACAGGTTGACTTTCGGTCCGGCTACACCTTC.

The V gene is TRBV6-1, the J gene TRBJ1-5, with 7 bases identical to TRBD1. The CDR3 sequence is 14 residues long. The V gene end was trimmed by 7 bases and the J gene end by 6 bases; junction bases not matched to a gene: 9. Germline CDR1 and CDR2: MNHNS and SASEGT. The CDR3, as DNA: TGTGCCAGCAACAACAGGGGTGGTGGTCAGCCCCAGCATTTT. Translation gives CASNNRGGGQPQHF.

The V call is TRBV7-6, the J call TRBJ2-2, with TRBD1 matching over 9 bases. Germline values: CDR1 SGHVS, CDR2 FNYEAQ. This CDR3 region has 17 residues. Unmatched junction bases numbered 10, after V lost 5 bases and J lost 3 bases. CDR3 in amino acids: CASSRYTGGGDTGELFF. Here the CDR3 DNA reads TGTGCCAGCAGCAGATATACAGGGGGCGGTGACACCGGGGAGCTGTTTTTT.

The V and J genes are TRBV18 and TRBJ2-3, with D uncertain. Looked up from germline, CDR1 is KGHSH and CDR2 is LQKENI. V was pared by 5 bases and J by 2 bases, with 14 bases between. The CDR3 runs to 15 residues. The CDR3 here is CASSSTGLSTDTQYF. The CDR3, as DNA: TGTGCCAGCTCATCGACTGGTCTTTCCACAGATACGCAGTATTTT.

CDR3: CASSVGLVGAINEQFF. The CDR3 DNA reads TGTGCCAGCAGCGTAGGTCTGGTGGGCGCGATCAATGAGCAGTTCTTC. The V gene is TRBV9, the J gene TRBJ2-1, with no clear D. With 0 bases removed from V and 6 bases from J, the gap between germline ends came to 16 bases. Germline values: CDR1 SGDLS, CDR2 YYNGEE. The CDR3 is 16 residues long.

The V and J genes are TRBV5-1 and TRBJ2-5; possible D gene TRBD2, 7 bases. The CDR3 runs to 13 residues. Trimming left V 5 bases short and J 3 bases short, with 11 bases between. Germline-derived CDR1 and CDR2 are SGHRS and YFSETQ. The CDR3 bases are TGCGCCAGCAGAAGGGGGGGAGAAGAGACCCAGTACTTC. It translates to CASRRGGEETQYF.

A single count supports this clone. The CDR3 loop reads CASSQPQPETQYF. CDR3 DNA: TGCGCCAGCAGTCAACCACAACCGGAGACCCAGTACTTC. V and J are TRBV23-1 and TRBJ2-5, with D unclear. TRBV23-1 is classed as an ORF, of uncertain function. The germline V and J ends were trimmed by 2 bases and 5 bases, with 9 bases remaining between them. The CDR3 loop spans 13 amino acids.

The chain couples TRBV2 to TRBJ2-6; TRBD2 is a possible D gene (6 bases). Deletions cut 0 bases from V and 0 bases from J, with 12 bases between. Per germline, CDR1 SNHLY and CDR2 FYNNEI. The CDR3 totals 18 residues. CDR3 in DNA: TGTGCCAGCAGTGAAGCGGAGGGACCAACCTCTGGGGCCAACGTCCTGACTTTC. It encodes CASSEAEGPTSGANVLTF.

This clone came up a few times. This sequence joins TRBV7-9 and TRBJ1-1, with D unclear. Per germline, CDR1 SEHNR and CDR2 FQNEAQ (reference sequence). CDR3 size: 13 residues. V lost 6 bases and J 0 bases, leaving 8 bases between the germline ends. For the CDR3, the DNA is TGTGCCAGCAGGCCCAGTGTGAACACTGAAGCTTTCTTT. Amino acid sequence: CASRPSVNTEAFF.

The V and J genes are TRBV7-9 and TRBJ1-1; D unclear. The CDR3 totals 17 residues. V was trimmed by 5 bases and J by 7 bases, leaving 26 bases between them. From germline, CDR1 is SEHNR and CDR2 FQNEAQ (reference sequence). The CDR3 loop reads CASSPASGRRLRGEAFF. The DNA of the CDR3 is TGTGCCAGCAGCCCCGCATCGGGCCGCCGGTTGCGGGGTGAAGCTTTCTTT.

V gene TRBV6-5 combines with J gene TRBJ1-6; D is undetermined. CDR1 is MNHEY, CDR2 SVGAGI, per germline. The V end lost 2 bases, the J end lost 6 bases, and 8 bases lay between the germline ends. The CDR3 is made up of 14 amino acids. The CDR3 DNA reads TGTGCCAGCAGTTACCGAGGGATTAATTCACCCCTCCACTTT. This sequence encodes CASSYRGINSPLHF.

A few counts support this clone. CDR3 sequence (DNA): TGTGCCAGCAGCTCAGCGGGCAGGGGGCACTATGGCTACACCTTC. Translated: CASSSAGRGHYGYTF. V usage is TRBV7-9 and J usage is TRBJ1-2; 8 bases are a match to TRBD1. The CDR3 loop spans 15 amino acids. Germline CDR1 is SEHNR and CDR2 is FQNEAQ (reference sequence). Trimming took 4 bases from V and 3 from J; bases not matched to a gene: 7. The variable domain in full, with the rest retrieved from reference TRBV7-9 and TRBJ1-2, is DTGVSQNPRHKITKRGQNVTFRCDPISEHNRLYWYRQTLGQGPEFLTYFQNEAQLEKSRLLSDRFSAERPKGSFSTLEIQRTEQGDSAMYLCASSSAGRGHYGYTFGSGTRLTVV.

This clone came up once. The J gene is TRBJ2-2, the V gene TRBV5-1; 7 nucleotides agree with TRBD1. Germline CDR1 is SGHRS and CDR2 is YFSETQ. Trimming cost V 0 bases and J 4 bases; bases outside gene matches: 9. The CDR3 spans 17 residues. CDR3 region: CASSLADRESSTGELFF. The DNA for the CDR3 is TGCGCCAGCAGCTTGGCCGACAGGGAAAGCTCCACCGGGGAGCTGTTTTTT.

The rearrangement uses TRBV6-6 and TRBJ1-2; D perhaps matches TRBD1 (6 bases). The V gene's germline CDR1 is MNHNY and CDR2 SVGAGI (reference sequence). This CDR3 has 11 residues. The V end was cut by 7 bases, the J end by 7 bases, with 10 bases between. The DNA of the CDR3 is TGTGCCAGCACCCAAGGGGGTGGCTACACCTTC. Amino acid sequence: CASTQGGGYTF.

The chain uses TRBV18 and TRBJ1-1; 8 bases match TRBD1. V was pared by 5 bases and J by 0 bases, with 14 bases of the junction left unmatched. The length of the CDR3 is 18 residues. Per the germline V gene, CDR1 is KGHSH and CDR2 is LQKENI. The CDR3 sequence is CASSKDGTGASMNTEAFF. The CDR3 coding sequence is TGTGCCAGCTCAAAAGACGGGACAGGAGCGTCCATGAACACTGAAGCTTTCTTT. The variable domain in full, completed from reference TRBV18 and TRBJ1-1, reads NAGVMQNPRHLVRRRGQEARLRCSPMKGHSHVYWYRQLPEEGLKFMVYLQKENIIDESGMPKERFSAEFPKEGPSILRIQQVVRGDSAAYFCASSKDGTGASMNTEAFFGQGTRLTVV.